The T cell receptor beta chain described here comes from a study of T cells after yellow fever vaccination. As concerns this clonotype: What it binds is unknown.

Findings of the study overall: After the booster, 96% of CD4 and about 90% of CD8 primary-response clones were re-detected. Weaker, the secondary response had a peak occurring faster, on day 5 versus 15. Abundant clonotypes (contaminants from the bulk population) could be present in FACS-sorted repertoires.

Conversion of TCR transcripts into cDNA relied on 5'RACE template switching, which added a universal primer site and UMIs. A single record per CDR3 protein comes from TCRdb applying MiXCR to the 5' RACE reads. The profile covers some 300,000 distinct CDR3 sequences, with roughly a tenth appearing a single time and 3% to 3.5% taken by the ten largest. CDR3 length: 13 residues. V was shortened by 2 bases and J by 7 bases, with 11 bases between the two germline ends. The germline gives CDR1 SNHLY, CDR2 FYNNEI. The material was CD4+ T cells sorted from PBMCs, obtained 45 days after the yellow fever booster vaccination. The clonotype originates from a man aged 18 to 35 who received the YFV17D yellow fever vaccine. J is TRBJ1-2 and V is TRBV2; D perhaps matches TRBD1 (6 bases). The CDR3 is CASSETGRAGYTF. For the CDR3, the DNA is TGTGCCAGCAGTGAAACAGGGAGGGCTGGCTACACCTTC.